The rows below give T cell receptor beta chains drawn from one sample of a study of T cells expressing NK-cell markers. TCRdb reprocessed the 5' RACE reads, with one entry per CDR3 protein and no DNA. The sample's table shows about 260,000 distinct CDR3 sequences. Sequenced material: blood T cells: a sorted CD56 or NKG2C T cell subset, CD4+ or CD8+ T cells, or bulk PBMC T cells (not recorded which). Every receptor here comes from a man aged 18 to 30 in good health. Each CDR3 is given with its conserved first and last residue. Each record gives: J gene, V gene, CDR3 protein.

>TRBJ2-7|TRBV28
CASSLIRYEPYEQYF
>TRBJ1-6|TRBV12-3/TRBV12-4
CASREDSRPNSPLHF
>TRBJ2-1|TRBV12-3/TRBV12-4
CASSLVLLSGGHNEQFF
>TRBJ1-6|TRBV10-2
CASSESNSPLHF
>TRBJ2-3|TRBV18
CASSPPPGGDTQYF
>TRBJ1-2|TRBV6-1
CASSVPGQGTGGYTF
>TRBJ2-1|TRBV12-3/TRBV12-4
CASSPRRTSGRYNEQFF
>TRBJ1-4|TRBV12-3/TRBV12-4
CASRLGQGTEKLFF
>TRBJ1-2|TRBV12-3/TRBV12-4
CASGLKRNYGYTF
>TRBJ2-1|TRBV12-3/TRBV12-4
CASEIGGADRGQFF
>TRBJ2-1|TRBV29-1
CSVEDFLKLAGGLDEQFF
>TRBJ2-1|TRBV18
CASSPPPELAPYNEQFF
>TRBJ2-2|TRBV6-1
CASTGTENTGELFF
>TRBJ2-7|TRBV29-1
CSVERLANTYEQYF
>TRBJ1-5|TRBV19
CASSLDRRGNQPQHF
>TRBJ2-5|TRBV4-2
CASSQDGAGEETQYF
>TRBJ2-5|TRBV6-5
CASRYLGQPQETQYF
>TRBJ1-2|TRBV7-2
CASSYPGTDFYGYTF
>TRBJ2-1|TRBV5-5
CASSLRKTSGSIDEQFF
>TRBJ2-7|TRBV10-3
CATREGLGEQYF
>TRBJ2-1|TRBV28
CASSRTGGRNEQFF
>TRBJ1-1|TRBV20-1
CSARTGVGTEAFF
>TRBJ2-5|TRBV9
CASSVGQGGETQYF
>TRBJ2-5|TRBV12-3/TRBV12-4
CASSLPDRIQETQYF
>TRBJ1-1|TRBV18
CASSSDTRGAEAFF
>TRBJ2-1|TRBV10-3
CAISRQGSNSYNEQFF
>TRBJ1-2|TRBV19
CASSMGSRTGYTF
>TRBJ2-5|TRBV6-5
CASSYTGPGSLLGQYF
>TRBJ2-3|TRBV5-6
CASNPGLAGGLTDTQYF
>TRBJ2-1|TRBV9
CASTPWGLVSHEQFF
>TRBJ1-1|TRBV29-1
CSVTGGGRTEAFF
>TRBJ2-4|TRBV19
CASSHGTAKNIQYF
>TRBJ1-1|TRBV3-1
CASSLHPGQGTEAFF
>TRBJ2-1|TRBV5-1
CASTSRELAGEKAYNEQFF
>TRBJ2-7|TRBV13
CASSLDGTSGRAISYEQYF
>TRBJ2-3|TRBV6-2/TRBV6-3
CASSQADTQYF
>TRBJ1-1|TRBV14
CASSQAGVSEAFF
>TRBJ1-5|TRBV19
CASSGRSSNQPQHF
>TRBJ2-1|TRBV10-3
CAISEDQPYNEQFF
>TRBJ2-5|TRBV12-3/TRBV12-4
CASRQTSSAETQYF
>TRBJ2-5|TRBV5-6
CASSLGKGQETQYF
>TRBJ2-5|TRBV20-1
CSASRVGREETQYF
>TRBJ1-2|TRBV20-1
CSAAGGRYGYTF
>TRBJ2-2|TRBV5-1
CASSLGDRDIGELFF
>TRBJ1-1|TRBV12-3/TRBV12-4
CASRVVVSTEAFF
>TRBJ2-3|TRBV20-1
CSAAGAAWRIDTQYF
>TRBJ2-3|TRBV5-1
CASSLRLNPTSTDTQYF
>TRBJ2-4|TRBV7-2
CASSPGFIQYF
>TRBJ1-6|TRBV6-5
CASSYSLGQGGSPLHF
>TRBJ1-3|TRBV12-3/TRBV12-4
CASSRLSSGNTIYF
>TRBJ2-1|TRBV5-6
CASSFPPAVNEQFF
>TRBJ1-2|TRBV29-1
CSVAGRHNYGYTF
>TRBJ1-4|TRBV7-2
CASSPQTGVGEKLFF